This TCR beta chain was sequenced in a study of T cell responses to AZD1222 COVID-19 vaccine. Per germline, CDR1 LGHDT and CDR2 YNNKEL (reference sequence). The CDR3 totals 12 residues. Trimming removed 4 bases from V and 5 bases from J, with 8 bases in between. Data came from immunoSEQ multiplex PCR; TCRdb stores just in-frame clones and leaves some out. The sample carries approximately 100,000 clones, roughly 87% recorded once. Here the sequenced sample was peripheral blood, taken on day 0 of AZD1222 vaccination. This receptor was taken from an adult in good health. This sequence joins TRBV3-1 (or the pseudogene TRBV3-2) and TRBJ2-5, with D uncertain. The CDR3: CASSPLEETQYF. CDR3 bases: TGTGCCAGCAGCCCCTTGGAGGAGACCCAGTACTTC.